The 21 T cell receptor beta chains presented below share a single source sample, sequenced in a study of blood T cells in healthy people across ages. With a J-beta primer mix and a sample-barcoded 5' primer, a second PCR ran about 6 to 11 cycles. TCRdb independently ran MiXCR on the 5' RACE reads; one entry per CDR3 protein. This sample yields about 780,000 distinct CDR3 sequences, of which under 30% are seen a single time; 3% belongs to the top ten. These data were likewise used in another study, on T cells of mothers and their children.

Sequenced material: blood. These receptors were taken from a boy younger than 18 in good health.

This chain links TRBV12-3 or TRBV12-4 with TRBJ1-4; D gene unclear. The V and J ends lost 6 bases and 10 bases respectively, with 15 bases between them. CDR3 length: 13 residues. As DNA, the CDR3 is TGTGCCAGCAGCCTAGACACGAGGGCAAAACTGTTTTTT. Translation gives CASSLDTRAKLFF.

In nucleotides, the CDR3 is TGTGCCAGCAGTTACCGATCTCCGGGACAGGGGGATTCACCCCTCCACTTT. This gives the protein CASSYRSPGQGDSPLHF. The chain links TRBV6-6 to TRBJ1-6; 11 positions agree with TRBD1. The CDR3 covers 17 residues. From germline, CDR1 is MNHNY and CDR2 SVGAGI (reference sequence). Losses at the gene ends were 2 bases for V and 8 bases for J; bases not matched to a gene: 8.

The J gene is TRBJ2-7, the V gene TRBV6-1; TRBD1 aligns across 7 bases. The CDR3 contains 14 residues. The trim removed 4 bases at V and 1 base at J, leaving 4 bases unmatched. Germline V gene sequence: CDR1 MNHNS, CDR2 SASEGT. The CDR3 loop is CASSGQGRSYEQYF. The CDR3 bases are TGTGCCAGCAGTGGACAGGGCAGGTCCTACGAGCAGTACTTC.

This chain links TRBV24-1 with TRBJ2-5; 12 positions agree with TRBD2. Gene TRBJ2-1 matches the end of the DNA better, so the J call may be wrong. The CDR3 totals 15 residues. From germline, CDR1 is KGHDR and CDR2 SFDVKD. As DNA, the CDR3 is TGTGCCACCAGTGACCGGACTAGCGGGGCCAATGAGCAGTTCTTC. Protein product: CATSDRTSGANEQFF.

V is TRBV20-1 and J is TRBJ2-3, with 7 bases matching TRBD2. This CDR3 contains 14 residues. In germline, CDR1 is DFQATT, CDR2 SNEGSKA (reference sequence). V trimming: 3 bases; J trimming: 3 bases; junction bases outside the gene matches: 6. CDR3 DNA sequence: TGCAGTGCTAGGGGTGGGGGGGATACAGATACGCAGTATTTT. This encodes CSARGGGDTDTQYF.

This clonotype was counted between two and nine times. This is likely a read error, given that the CDR3 carries no conserved phenylalanine or tryptophan at its end. The limits of the CDR3 on the DNA are not certain, so only TCRdb's listed CDR3 is given. The chain joins TRBV28 to TRBJ2-7; TRBD1 was called by the table and not checked on the DNA. Germline V gives CDR1 MDHEN, CDR2 SYDVKM. Termini included, the CDR3 measures 10 amino acids. CDR3 region: CASSAGDSPI.

This clonotype was recorded a few times. The rearrangement joins TRBV6-5 to TRBJ1-3; no clear D gene. The CDR3 has 15 residues. Between the trimmed V and J ends, which lost 0 bases and 2 bases, there was a span of 8 bases. CDR1 and CDR2 (germline): MNHEY, SVGAGI. CDR3: CASSYSGTPGNTIYF. As DNA, the CDR3 is TGTGCCAGCAGTTACTCTGGCACGCCTGGAAACACCATATATTTT.

This clonotype was seen a few times. The chain recombines TRBV2 with TRBJ2-2, with 8 bases fitting TRBD2. V lost 3 bases to trimming and J lost 1 base; unmatched junction nucleotides: 4. Germline CDR1 SNHLY, CDR2 FYNNEI. The CDR3 has 16 amino acids. CDR3 region: CASSDAGGVNTGELFF. CDR3 nucleotides: TGTGCCAGCAGTGATGCGGGGGGCGTGAACACCGGGGAGCTGTTTTTT.

There are a few counts of this clonotype. The rearrangement joins TRBV7-9 to TRBJ1-4, with D uncertain. The CDR3 contains 14 residues. V was cut by 5 bases and J by 8 bases, with 15 bases left in between. Germline V gene lookup returns CDR1 SEHNR and CDR2 FQNEAQ (reference sequence). CDR3 in amino acids: CASSLGPEDEKLFF. The CDR3 bases are TGTGCCAGCAGCCTTGGACCCGAGGACGAAAAACTGTTTTTT.

The chain uses TRBV10-3 and TRBJ1-2; D call uncertain. The CDR3 runs 15 residues. Between the trimmed V and J ends, which lost 3 bases and 4 bases, there was a span of 15 bases. Germline CDR1 reads ENHRY; CDR2 reads SYGVKD. In DNA, the CDR3 is TGTGCCATCAGTGAATTTGGTCCCCGAGGCTATGGCTACACCTTC. It encodes CAISEFGPRGYGYTF.

The chain couples TRBV6-1 to TRBJ2-1; 7 bases match TRBD2. Germline CDR1 reads MNHNS; CDR2 reads SASEGT. V trimming: 2 bases; J trimming: 0 bases; junction bases outside the gene matches: 4. The CDR3 extends over 16 amino acids. CDR3: CASSEFGGSSYNEQFF. The CDR3 DNA reads as TGTGCCAGCAGTGAATTCGGGGGGAGCTCCTACAATGAGCAGTTCTTC.

This clonotype was observed a few times. J is TRBJ1-1 and V is TRBV3-1; D uncertain. Trimming cost V 6 bases and J 4 bases, with 15 bases left between them. The CDR3 spans 14 residues. Germline V gene data show CDR1 as LGHDT and CDR2 as YNNKEL (reference sequence). This CDR3 is CASRPFLWGTEAFF. The CDR3 nucleotides read TGTGCCAGCAGACCCTTCCTCTGGGGCACTGAAGCTTTCTTT.

This clonotype was seen only a few times. CDR3 amino acids: CASSLIGQGSYEQYF. CDR3 DNA: TGTGCCAGCAGTTTAATTGGGCAGGGGTCCTACGAGCAGTACTTC. The chain has TRBV27 and TRBJ2-1; the D gene is possibly TRBD1 (6 bases). The assigned J gene may be wrong: the sequence end matches TRBJ2-7 better. The CDR3 is 15 residues long. From germline, CDR1 is MNHEY and CDR2 SMNVEV (reference sequence).

This clonotype was found a few times. CDR3 residues: CASSKDRGLDEQFF. The CDR3 nucleotides read TGTGCCAGCAGCAAGGACAGGGGGCTTGATGAGCAGTTCTTC. This chain joins TRBV12-3 or TRBV12-4 and TRBJ2-1; 11 bases match TRBD1. Trimming cost V 6 bases and J 8 bases; bases outside gene matches: 6. CDR3 length: 14 amino acids.

The gene calls are TRBV28 and TRBJ2-7; 7 bases are a match to TRBD1. Germline CDR1 and CDR2: MDHEN and SYDVKM. The V and J ends lost 7 bases and 1 base, in that order; junction bases with no gene match: 1. The CDR3 length is 12 residues. The CDR3: CASTGQSYEQYF. The DNA for the CDR3 is TGTGCCAGCACGGGACAGTCCTACGAGCAGTACTTC. The variable domain in full, with the rest retrieved from reference TRBV28 and TRBJ2-7, is DVKVTQSSRYLVKRTGEKVFLECVQDMDHENMFWYRQDPGLGLRLIYFSYDVKMKEKGDIPEGYSVSREKKERFSLILESASTNQTSMYLCASTGQSYEQYFGPGTRLTVT.

The CDR3 DNA is TGCAGTATCAAAGGGGCAGCCAAAAACATTCAGTACTTC. It translates to CSIKGAAKNIQYF. V and J are TRBV20-1 and TRBJ2-4, with D possibly being TRBD1 (5 bases). This CDR3 is built from 13 residues. Germline values: CDR1 DFQATT, CDR2 SNEGSKA (reference sequence). Trimming cost V 8 bases and J 0 bases, with 11 bases left between them.

The chain joins TRBV7-8 to TRBJ2-1; 8 bases fit TRBD2. CDR1 and CDR2 from the germline V gene are SGHVS and FQNEAQ. The CDR3 is 14 residues long. J gave up 8 bases and V 5 bases, and 8 bases lay outside the gene matches. This CDR3 reads CASSPFWRGDEQFF. In DNA form, the CDR3 reads TGTGCCAGCAGCCCCTTTTGGCGGGGGGATGAGCAGTTCTTC.

This rearrangement joins TRBV28 to TRBJ2-7; 7 nucleotides match TRBD2. The junction had 8 bases not matched to a gene; V was cut back by 2 bases and J by 4 bases. CDR1 MDHEN and CDR2 SYDVKM come from the germline V gene. The CDR3 extends over 15 amino acids. CDR3 DNA sequence: TGTGCCAGCAGTTTACCCCCTACGGGGGGATACGAGCAGTACTTC. Its translation is CASSLPPTGGYEQYF.

This clonotype was counted only a few times. The rearrangement joins TRBV4-1 to TRBJ1-2; D might be TRBD1 (5 bases). Trimming removed 2 bases at V and 5 bases at J, with 15 bases between. Germline CDR1 reads MGHRA; CDR2 reads YSYEKL. There are 15 residues in the CDR3. CDR3 residues: CASSQPQGGSYGYTF. The CDR3 bases are TGCGCCAGCAGCCAACCCCAGGGAGGCTCTTATGGCTACACCTTC.

The chain couples TRBV27 to TRBJ2-7; D not resolved. Trimming left V 2 bases short and J 5 bases short, with 13 bases between. Looked up from germline, CDR1 is MNHEY and CDR2 is SMNVEV (reference sequence). The CDR3 has 14 residues. This chain's CDR3 is CASSLNGVFNEQYF. For the CDR3, the DNA is TGTGCCAGCAGTTTAAATGGGGTTTTCAACGAGCAGTACTTC.

J is TRBJ1-2 and V is TRBV4-2; TRBD1 matches 9 bases. J lost 8 bases, V lost 4 bases, and 5 bases had no gene match. Per the germline V gene, CDR1 is LGHNA and CDR2 is YNFKEQ. The CDR3 spans 13 residues. The CDR3 sequence: CASSLRTGDGYTF. The CDR3 DNA reads as TGTGCCAGCAGCCTACGGACAGGGGACGGCTACACCTTC.